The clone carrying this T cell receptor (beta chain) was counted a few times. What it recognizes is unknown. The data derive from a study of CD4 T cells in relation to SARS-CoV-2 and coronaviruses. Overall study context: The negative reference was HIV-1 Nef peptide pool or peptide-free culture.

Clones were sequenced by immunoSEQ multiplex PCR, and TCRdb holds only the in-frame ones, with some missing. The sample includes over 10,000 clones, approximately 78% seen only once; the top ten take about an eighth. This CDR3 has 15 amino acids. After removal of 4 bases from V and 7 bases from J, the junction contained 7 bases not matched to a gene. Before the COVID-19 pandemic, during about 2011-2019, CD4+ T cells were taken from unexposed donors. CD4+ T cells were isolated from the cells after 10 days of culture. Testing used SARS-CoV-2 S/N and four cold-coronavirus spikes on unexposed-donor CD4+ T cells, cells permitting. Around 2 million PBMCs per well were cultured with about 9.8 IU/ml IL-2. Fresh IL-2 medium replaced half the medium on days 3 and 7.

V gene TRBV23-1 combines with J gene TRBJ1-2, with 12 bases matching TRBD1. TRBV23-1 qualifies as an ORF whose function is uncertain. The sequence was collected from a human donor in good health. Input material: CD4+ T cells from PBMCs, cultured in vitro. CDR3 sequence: CASSPGRDRGLGYTF. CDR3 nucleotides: TGCGCCAGCAGTCCAGGTAGGGACAGGGGGCTTGGCTACACCTTC.